The 28 T cell receptor beta chains in this list originate from one sample, sequenced in a study of CD8 T cells in Susac syndrome. RNA amounts of about 0.5 to 1 ug underwent reverse transcription with random hexamers. Each CDR3 protein gets one entry after TCRdb re-called the immunoSEQ multiplex PCR reads with MiXCR. The table has approximately 260,000 distinct CDR3 sequences, about 96% seen once. Source material: CD4+ T cells from PBMCs. These TCRs come from a human donor with Susac syndrome.

Written as DNA, the CDR3 is TGTGCCAGCAGCTCCTACGACATCCTTAATCAGCCCCAGCATTTT. Protein sequence: CASSSYDILNQPQHF. The chain uses TRBV9 and TRBJ1-5; no firm D call. CDR1 is SGDLS and CDR2 is YYNGEE in the germline V gene. The CDR3 loop spans 15 amino acids. Trimming pared 4 bases from V and 4 bases from J, leaving 15 bases between. Full variable domain (missing parts from reference TRBV9 and TRBJ1-5): DSGVTQTPKHLITATGQRVTLRCSPRSGDLSVYWYQQSLDQGLQFLIQYYNGEERAKGNILERFSAQQFPDLHSELNLSSLELGDSALYFCASSSYDILNQPQHFGDGTRLSIL.

This chain links TRBV6-5 with TRBJ2-3, with D possibly being TRBD1 (6 bases). Germline CDR1 and CDR2: MNHEY and SVGAGI. This CDR3 has 13 residues. The ends were cut back, 4 bases at V and 3 bases at J, with 8 bases in the middle. The CDR3 loop reads CASSFQGTDTQYF. CDR3 nucleotides: TGTGCCAGCAGTTTCCAGGGGACAGATACGCAGTATTTT.

The chain recombines TRBV19 with TRBJ1-2; 9 bases map to TRBD1. The CDR3 loop spans 14 amino acids. Germline V gene sequence: CDR1 LNHDA, CDR2 SQIVND (reference sequence). V shed 6 bases, J shed 5 bases, and the junction held 7 bases outside the gene matches. CDR3 in amino acids: CASRGTGRSYGYTF. CDR3 sequence (DNA): TGTGCCAGTAGAGGGACAGGGCGATCGTATGGCTACACCTTC.

The V and J genes are TRBV7-9 and TRBJ2-3, with D hard to call. The CDR3 runs 13 residues. CDR1 and CDR2 (germline): SEHNR, FQNEAQ (reference sequence). The ends were cut back, 5 bases at V and 5 bases at J, with 11 bases in the middle. CDR3 sequence: CASSPLPGDTQYF. Here the CDR3 DNA reads TGTGCCAGCAGCCCCCTTCCGGGAGATACGCAGTATTTT.

The V and J genes are TRBV5-1 and TRBJ1-1, with 7 nucleotides matching TRBD1. J lost 6 bases, V lost 4 bases, and 9 bases had no gene match. This CDR3 contains 14 residues. Germline V gene data show CDR1 as SGHRS and CDR2 as YFSETQ. DNA for the CDR3: TGCGCCAGCAGCCTGGGACAGACAAGCGCTGAAGCTTTCTTT. Translation: CASSLGQTSAEAFF.

The rearrangement joins TRBV2 to TRBJ1-5, with a tentative D call TRBD1 (5 bases). CDR3 length equals 16 residues. Trimming took 2 bases from V and 4 from J, leaving 15 bases between them. Germline CDR1 reads SNHLY; CDR2 reads FYNNEI. The CDR3 loop is CASSELQGARNQPQHF. The CDR3, as DNA: TGTGCCAGCAGTGAATTACAAGGGGCGCGTAATCAGCCCCAGCATTTT.

The chain links TRBV12-5 to TRBJ2-1; D is uncertain. Trimming left V 6 bases short and J 0 bases short, with 18 bases between. Germline values: CDR1 LGHNT, CDR2 FRNRAP. The CDR3 extends over 17 amino acids. In DNA form, the CDR3 reads TGTGCTAGTGGGCCCCGGGCTATCCCAAGCTCCTACAATGAGCAGTTCTTC. Amino acid sequence: CASGPRAIPSSYNEQFF.

The V and J genes are TRBV5-4 and TRBJ2-2, with 10 bases aligning to TRBD2. Germline trimming cut 4 bases from V and 4 bases from J; bases unmatched to any gene: 4. Per germline, CDR1 SGHNT and CDR2 YYREEE (reference sequence). CDR3 size: 15 residues. The CDR3 reads CASSISGRFTGELFF. The CDR3 DNA reads TGTGCCAGCAGCATTAGCGGGAGGTTCACCGGGGAGCTGTTTTTT.

The chain combines TRBV5-1 with TRBJ2-5; D unclear. CDR3 size: 14 residues. Germline CDR1 and CDR2: SGHRS and YFSETQ. V lost 4 bases and J lost 5, with 15 bases in between. CDR3 amino acids: CASSGMGIWETQYF. Here the CDR3 DNA reads TGCGCCAGCAGCGGGATGGGCATTTGGGAGACCCAGTACTTC.

The V call is TRBV29-1, the J call TRBJ2-1; perhaps TRBD2 as D (5 bases). Germline V gene sequence: CDR1 SQVTM, CDR2 ANQGSEA. CDR3 length: 13 amino acids. The V gene lost 3 bases and the J gene lost 0 bases, with 6 bases spanning the gap. CDR3 region: CSVDGNSYNEQFF. Here the CDR3 DNA reads TGCAGCGTTGACGGGAACTCCTACAATGAGCAGTTCTTC.

This clonotype was observed a handful of times. The genes are TRBV7-3 and TRBJ2-3; D remains ambiguous. The CDR3 covers 12 residues. The germline V gene has CDR1 SGHTA and CDR2 FQGTGA. V shed 4 bases and J shed 6 bases, with 8 bases lying between them. CDR3 protein: CASSSPGDTQYF. Written as DNA, the CDR3 is TGTGCCAGCAGCTCCCCCGGGGATACGCAGTATTTT.

CDR3 region: CATSIGRASYEQYF. CDR3 nucleotides: TGTGCCACCAGCATAGGGAGGGCCTCCTACGAGCAGTACTTC. The chain joins TRBV15 to TRBJ2-7; 7 bases are shared with TRBD2. Germline loops: CDR1 LNHNV, CDR2 YYDKDF (reference sequence). The CDR3 length is 14 residues. The ends lost 4 bases at V and 0 bases at J; junction bases unmatched: 3.

This sequence joins TRBV29-1 and TRBJ1-1; D is unclear. V lost 1 base, J lost 0 bases, and 6 bases lay in between. The germline V gene has CDR1 SQVTM and CDR2 ANQGSEA. CDR3 length: 13 residues. For the CDR3, the DNA is TGCAGCGTTGAAGTGAGGATGAACACTGAAGCTTTCTTT. It codes for CSVEVRMNTEAFF. Full variable domain (missing parts from reference TRBV29-1 and TRBJ1-1): SAVISQKPSRDICQRGTSLTIQCQVDSQVTMMFWYRQQPGQSLTLIATANQGSEATYESGFVIDKFPISRPNLTFSTLTVSNMSPEDSSIYLCSVEVRMNTEAFFGQGTRLTVV.

J is TRBJ2-1 and V is TRBV30; TRBD2 aligns across 9 bases. J was trimmed by 8 bases and V by 0 bases; bases with no gene match: 11. Per germline, CDR1 GTSNPN and CDR2 SVGIG (reference sequence). There are 16 residues in the CDR3. The CDR3: CAWSVRHPAGGHEQFF. The CDR3 nucleotides are TGTGCCTGGAGTGTACGTCATCCAGCGGGAGGCCATGAGCAGTTCTTC.

This clonotype appeared once. DNA for the CDR3: TGCAGTGTCCGGAGACTCGGGGGAGTCACAGATACGCAGTATTTT. Its translation is CSVRRLGGVTDTQYF. This chain joins TRBV20-1 and TRBJ2-3; D perhaps matches TRBD2 (6 bases). The CDR3 extends over 15 amino acids. The germline V and J ends were trimmed by 7 bases and 2 bases, with 19 bases remaining between them. CDR1 is DFQATT, CDR2 SNEGSKA, per germline (reference sequence).

The gene calls are TRBV12-3 or TRBV12-4 and TRBJ2-7, with 7 nucleotides matching TRBD1. Trimming removed 3 bases from V and 6 bases from J; junction bases left unmatched: 5. The CDR3 consists of 13 residues. CDR3 sequence: CASSFRGPGEQYF. Written as DNA, the CDR3 is TGTGCCAGCAGTTTTAGGGGGCCGGGCGAGCAGTACTTC.

The chain joins TRBV15 to TRBJ2-5, with 7 bases lining up with TRBD2. CDR1 and CDR2 from the germline V gene are LNHNV and YYDKDF (reference sequence). CDR3 length: 16 residues. J gave up 2 bases and V 1 base, and 7 bases lay outside the gene matches. The chain's CDR3 is CATSRAPSAGQETQYF. CDR3 nucleotides: TGTGCCACCAGCAGAGCCCCCTCAGCGGGACAAGAGACCCAGTACTTC. The complete variable domain, with remaining parts taken from reference TRBV15 and TRBJ2-5, reads DAMVIQNPRYQVTQFGKPVTLSCSQTLNHNVMYWYQQKSSQAPKLLFHYYDKDFNNEADTPDNFQSRRPNTSFCFLDIRSPGLGDTAMYLCATSRAPSAGQETQYFGPGTRLLVL.

This clonotype was counted a single time. The chain has TRBV6-6 and TRBJ2-3; D remains unclear. The CDR3 loop spans 13 amino acids. Germline CDR1 is MNHNY and CDR2 is SVGAGI (reference sequence). Trimming stripped 1 base from V and 0 bases from J, with 2 bases between. CDR3 coding DNA: TGTGCCAGCAGTTACTATAGCACAGATACGCAGTATTTT. This codes for CASSYYSTDTQYF.

The rearrangement joins TRBV28 to TRBJ1-1, with 10 nucleotides matching TRBD1. The junction had 5 bases not matched to a gene; V was cut back by 10 bases and J by 9 bases. The CDR3 length is 11 residues. CDR1 MDHEN and CDR2 SYDVKM come from the germline V gene. As DNA, the CDR3 is TGTGCCACCCGGACAGGGGGGAAAGCTTTCTTT. Its translation: CATRTGGKAFF. The variable domain in full, completed from reference TRBV28 and TRBJ1-1, reads DVKVTQSSRYLVKRTGEKVFLECVQDMDHENMFWYRQDPGLGLRLIYFSYDVKMKEKGDIPEGYSVSREKKERFSLILESASTNQTSMYLCATRTGGKAFFGQGTRLTVV.

This sequence joins TRBV29-1 and TRBJ2-1; no clear D gene. Per the germline V gene, CDR1 is SQVTM and CDR2 is ANQGSEA. CDR3 length: 10 residues. V gave up 3 bases and J gave up 8 bases, with 5 bases separating them. CDR3 coding DNA: TGCAGCGTTGATGGCCATGAGCAGTTCTTC. The encoded protein is CSVDGHEQFF.

This rearrangement joins TRBV3-1 to TRBJ1-1; the D is unclear. Trimming left V 2 bases short and J 4 bases short, with 8 bases between. CDR3 size: 13 residues. Germline V CDR1 and CDR2: LGHDT, YNNKEL (reference sequence). CDR3 bases: TGTGCCAGCAGCCAATGGAAGGTCACTGAAGCTTTCTTT. Its protein product is CASSQWKVTEAFF.

The chain carries TRBV19 and TRBJ1-1; TRBD1 matches at 7 bases. Germline V gene data show CDR1 as LNHDA and CDR2 as SQIVND (reference sequence). V dropped 5 bases and J dropped 4; count of bases not matched to a gene: 7. The CDR3 is 14 residues long. The CDR3 here is CASSVTGRGTEAFF. The CDR3 bases are TGTGCCAGTAGTGTGACAGGGCGGGGCACTGAAGCTTTCTTT.

The sample holds a few counts of this clonotype. The chain employs TRBV29-1 and TRBJ1-1, with 10 bases identical to TRBD1. Unmatched junction bases numbered 1, after V lost 4 bases and J lost 2 bases. The CDR3 sequence is 13 residues long. Germline V gene lookup returns CDR1 SQVTM and CDR2 ANQGSEA. The CDR3 region is CSVGQGANTEAFF. In DNA form, the CDR3 reads TGCAGCGTTGGACAGGGGGCAAACACTGAAGCTTTCTTT.

In DNA form, the CDR3 reads TGTGCCAGCAGCTCCCTCCGGAAGTCTTCCGGCTACACCTTC. It codes for CASSSLRKSSGYTF. The chain recombines TRBV7-9 with TRBJ1-2, with D uncertain. Trimming cost V 4 bases and J 8 bases, with 17 bases left between them. Germline CDR1 and CDR2: SEHNR and FQNEAQ (reference sequence). The length of the CDR3 is 14 residues.

The chain couples TRBV29-1 to TRBJ2-3, with D perhaps TRBD2 (6 bases). V dropped 3 bases and J dropped 2 bases, with 9 bases sitting between them. Looked up from germline, CDR1 is SQVTM and CDR2 is ANQGSEA. This CDR3 has 13 residues. CDR3 residues: CSVDRGYTDTQYF. In nucleotides, the CDR3 is TGCAGCGTTGATCGGGGGTACACAGATACGCAGTATTTT.

The genes are TRBV7-8 and TRBJ2-5; TRBD1 is a possible D gene (6 bases). From germline, CDR1 is SGHVS and CDR2 FQNEAQ. This CDR3 contains 16 residues. V shed 1 base and J shed 0 bases, with 12 bases lying between them. The CDR3 spells CASSLVGQGNQETQYF. The CDR3 region has the DNA TGTGCCAGCAGCTTAGTTGGTCAGGGGAACCAAGAGACCCAGTACTTC.

The rearrangement links TRBV5-6 to TRBJ1-2; D uncertain. The CDR3 spans 13 residues. In germline, CDR1 is SGHDT, CDR2 YYEEEE. V lost 1 base to trimming and J lost 6 bases, with 10 bases between them. CDR3 loop: CASSLWAENGYTF. The CDR3 coding sequence is TGTGCCAGCAGCTTGTGGGCAGAGAATGGCTACACCTTC.

The V call is TRBV25-1, the J call TRBJ1-1; D unclear. Looked up from germline, CDR1 is MGHDK and CDR2 is SYGVNS. Trimming stripped 6 bases from V and 4 bases from J, with 15 bases between. This CDR3 region has 14 residues. The CDR3 spells CASSGESRLTEAFF. The CDR3 bases are TGTGCCAGCAGCGGGGAGAGCAGGCTCACTGAAGCTTTCTTT. The full variable domain, rest sourced from reference TRBV25-1 and TRBJ1-1, is EADIYQTPRYLVIGTGKKITLECSQTMGHDKMYWYQQDPGMELHLIHYSYGVNSTEKGDLSSESTVSRIRTEHFPLTLESARPSHTSQYLCASSGESRLTEAFFGQGTRLTVV.